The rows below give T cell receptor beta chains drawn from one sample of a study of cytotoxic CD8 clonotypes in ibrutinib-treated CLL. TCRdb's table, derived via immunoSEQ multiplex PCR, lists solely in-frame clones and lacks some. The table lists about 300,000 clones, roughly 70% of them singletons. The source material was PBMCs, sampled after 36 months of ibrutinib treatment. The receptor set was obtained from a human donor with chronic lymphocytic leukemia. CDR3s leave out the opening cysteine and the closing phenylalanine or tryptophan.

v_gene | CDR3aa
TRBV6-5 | ASSRVTGTDTQY
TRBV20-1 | SARDLGPVN
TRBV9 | ASSPGGPDTQY
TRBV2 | ASTEIGAQPQH
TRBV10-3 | ATRPGASSYEQY
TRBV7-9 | ASSARTSGKDNEQF
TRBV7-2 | ASSGRSLSSYNEQF
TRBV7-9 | ASSLADRVGETQY
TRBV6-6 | ASSSGTGISPLH
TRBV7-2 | ASSLEVAGGYEQY
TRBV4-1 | ASSQRLQNSYNEQF
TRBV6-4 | ASRSGTGRGYGYT
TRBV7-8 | ASSPRSGTALYGYT
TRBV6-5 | ASSYEGGEQY
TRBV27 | ASSSQASGVSSSYNEQF
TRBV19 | ASRPVSVAGLNQPQH